This T cell receptor (beta chain) derives from a study of T cells expressing NK-cell markers. Study background: The TCR beta repertoires originated in sorted CD3+CD56+NKG2C+, CD3+CD56+NKG2C- and CD3+CD56-NKG2C+ T cells.

Study-wide results and limits: Dominance of the CD3+CD56-NKG2C+ fraction by these clonotypes also held in several donors.

Worth noting for this clonotype: Its antigen is unidentified.

One entry per CDR3 protein, without DNA, is what TCRdb gives after re-calling the 5' RACE reads. The table lists about 160,000 distinct CDR3 sequences. The sequenced sample consisted of blood T cells: a sorted CD56 or NKG2C T cell subset, CD4+ or CD8+ T cells, or bulk PBMC T cells (not recorded which). The TCR comes from a man between 18 and 69 years old in good health.

The CDR3: CASGSGLAGPTGELFF. The J gene is TRBJ2-2, the V gene TRBV12-5; TCRdb names TRBD2, which stays unverified in the absence of DNA. There are 16 residues in the CDR3. Germline V CDR1 and CDR2: LGHNT, FRNRAP.